One sample yielded the 3 T cell receptor beta chains listed below, sequenced in a study of blood T cell repertoires in COVID-19. Some clones are missing from TCRdb's copy, which holds only in-frame ones; the method was immunoSEQ multiplex PCR. The data contain about 150,000 clones, 80% of them singletons. Sequenced material: peripheral blood. These receptors were collected from a woman in her fifties or sixties with acute or convalescent COVID-19.

V usage is TRBV25-1 and J usage is TRBJ1-6; tentative D call: TRBD1 (5 bases). Trimming shortened V by 7 bases and J by 10 bases, and 23 bases separated the two germline ends. This CDR3 is built from 16 residues. Germline assignment: CDR1 MGHDK and CDR2 SYGVNS. The CDR3 is CASKGRGSSGGSPLHF. CDR3 bases: TGTGCCAGCAAGGGGAGGGGTTCGTCGGGGGGATCACCCCTCCACTTT.

This clone turned up a few times. This chain links TRBV6-1 with TRBJ1-4; 8 bases are shared with TRBD1. The junction had 12 bases not matched to a gene; V was cut back by 2 bases and J by 7 bases. This CDR3 has 17 residues. Per germline, CDR1 MNHNS and CDR2 SASEGT. The CDR3 loop reads CASSEHKPGGSGEKLFF. The CDR3 nucleotides are TGTGCCAGCAGTGAACACAAACCAGGGGGCTCGGGTGAAAAACTGTTTTTT.

The V gene is TRBV28, the J gene TRBJ1-3; perhaps TRBD1 as D (5 bases). Trimming took 10 bases from V and 0 from J, leaving 16 bases between them. CDR3 length equals 15 residues. Germline CDR1 and CDR2: MDHEN and SYDVKM. The CDR3 region has the DNA TGTGCCACCAACCCTGGGGACTCCTCTGGAAACACCATATATTTT. It is translated as CATNPGDSSGNTIYF.